The rows below give T cell receptor beta chains drawn from one sample of a study of blood T cells in healthy people across ages. TCRdb reprocessed the 5' RACE reads with MiXCR, giving one entry per CDR3 protein. Of 1.4 million to 1.5 million distinct CDR3 sequences in the sample, about 43% are singletons; the top ten hold 7.9%. The sample was blood. The receptors here all came from a woman between 18 and 29 years old in good health. The CDR3 runs from the conserved cysteine through the conserved F or W. The D gene is left open where the match is weak. Clone size is not always given. Where it is, it says once, few, many or a class for expanded clones.

V: TRBV5-1; size: -; J: TRBJ2-1; D: -; DNA: TGCGCCAGCAGCGCATTAGGGGGTTCAGTTGGGGATGAGCAGTTCTTC; CDR3: CASSALGGSVGDEQFF
V: TRBV7-2; size: few; J: TRBJ1-2; D: TRBD1; DNA: TGTGCCAGCAGCCCAAGACAGGGGGCCTATGGCTACACCTTC; CDR3: CASSPRQGAYGYTF
V: TRBV20-1; size: -; J: TRBJ2-1; D: TRBD1; DNA: TGCAGTGCTGGAGGAGGGGGACAGGGTTTCTACAATGAGCAGTTCTTC; CDR3: CSAGGGGQGFYNEQFF
V: TRBV6-5; size: -; J: TRBJ2-7; D: TRBD2; DNA: TGTGCCAGCAGTTACAGTTTTGGACGGGAGGCATCCTACGAGCAGTACTTC; CDR3: CASSYSFGREASYEQYF
V: TRBV4-3; size: -; J: TRBJ2-1; D: TRBD2; DNA: TGCGCCAGCAGCCAAGACCGGACGCTAGCGGGAGTTTTTGAGCAGTTCTTC; CDR3: CASSQDRTLAGVFEQFF
V: TRBV12-5; size: -; J: TRBJ2-1; D: TRBD2; DNA: TGTGCTAGTGTCCGGACTAGCGGGGCCCCCAATGGGCAGTTCTTC; CDR3: CASVRTSGAPNGQFF
V: TRBV25-1; size: -; J: TRBJ2-7; D: -; DNA: TGTGCCAGCAGTGAATTAGGCGGCAACACCTACGAGCAGTACTTC; CDR3: CASSELGGNTYEQYF
V: TRBV30; size: -; J: TRBJ1-1; D: -; DNA: TGTGCCTGGAGTACCACTGAAGCTTTCTTT; CDR3: CAWSTTEAFF
V: TRBV27; size: -; J: TRBJ2-1; D: -; DNA: TGTGCCAGCAGCTTGGGAGACTCACGTTACAATGAGCAGTTCTTC; CDR3: CASSLGDSRYNEQFF
V: TRBV11-2; size: -; J: TRBJ2-7; D: -; DNA: TGTGCCAGCAGCTTTATCCACGAGCAGTACTTC; CDR3: CASSFIHEQYF
V: TRBV7-3; size: once; J: TRBJ2-7; D: -; DNA: TGTGCCAGCGGCTTAATGGCGGGAATCTCCTACAATGAGCAGTACTTC; CDR3: CASGLMAGISYNEQYF
V: TRBV20-1; size: few; J: TRBJ2-3; D: -; DNA: TGCAGTGCCCTTGTGGGGGGCGCGGTAGATACGCAGTATTTT; CDR3: CSALVGGAVDTQYF
V: TRBV10-2; size: -; J: TRBJ1-1; D: -; DNA: TGCGCCAGCACCAGCTGGAGGGAGAACACTGAAGCTTTCTTT; CDR3: CASTSWRENTEAFF
V: TRBV20-1; size: -; J: TRBJ1-2; D: -; DNA: TGCAGTGCTAGAGATCCGCGGGGCGTTCGGGGCTACACCTTC; CDR3: CSARDPRGVRGYTF
V: TRBV4-1; size: -; J: TRBJ1-2; D: -; DNA: TGCGCCAGCAGCCTCGGACAGAGTACTAACTATGGCTACACCTTC; CDR3: CASSLGQSTNYGYTF
V: TRBV6-1; size: few; J: TRBJ2-1; D: -; DNA: TGTGCCAGCAGCTTTAGCGACTCCTACAATGAGCAGTTCTTC; CDR3: CASSFSDSYNEQFF
V: TRBV6-1; size: -; J: TRBJ2-6; D: -; DNA: TGTGCCACCCGCGGAGGCTCTGGGGCCAACGTCCTGACTTTC; CDR3: CATRGGSGANVLTF
V: TRBV6-5; size: many; J: TRBJ2-3; D: TRBD2; DNA: TGTGCCAGCAGTCCCCTGACTAGCGGGGGAGATACGCAGTATTTT; CDR3: CASSPLTSGGDTQYF
V: TRBV5-1; size: -; J: TRBJ2-1; D: -; DNA: TGCGCCAGCAGCCCCACGCAGGGCGGAGGTGAGCAGTTCTTC; CDR3: CASSPTQGGGEQFF
V: TRBV6-1; size: -; J: TRBJ2-2; D: -; DNA: TGTGCCAGCACACAGGAAAATCCCCTCGTAACCGGGGAGCTGTTTTTT; CDR3: CASTQENPLVTGELFF
V: TRBV7-9; size: -; J: TRBJ2-5; D: -; DNA: TGTGCCAGCACTTCCCTAGCGATCCAAGAGACCCAGTACTTC; CDR3: CASTSLAIQETQYF
V: TRBV28; size: -; J: TRBJ2-7; D: TRBD1; DNA: TGTGCCAGCAGTCTCGAAGACAGGGGAGGCGAGCAGTACTTC; CDR3: CASSLEDRGGEQYF
V: TRBV27; size: few; J: TRBJ1-2; D: -; DNA: TGTGCCAGCAGTCCCCGGGACAACAACAAGGGCAACACCTTC; CDR3: CASSPRDNNKGNTF
V: TRBV6-1; size: -; J: TRBJ1-2; D: -; DNA: TGTGCCAGCACGGGCGGGACAAATTTTAACTATGGCTACACCTTC; CDR3: CASTGGTNFNYGYTF
V: TRBV10-3; size: -; J: TRBJ2-1; D: -; DNA: TGTGCCATCAGTGAGTCAACTAGTCGGCTGGAGTTCTTC; CDR3: CAISESTSRLEFF
V: TRBV27; size: few; J: TRBJ2-5; D: TRBD2; DNA: TGTGCCAGCAGCTTACTAGCGGGTTTTCAAGAGACCCAGTACTTC; CDR3: CASSLLAGFQETQYF
V: TRBV12-3/TRBV12-4; size: -; J: TRBJ1-2; D: TRBD1; DNA: TGTGCCAGCAGTGTAGGGGCCAGGGGGCTTGGCTACACCTTC; CDR3: CASSVGARGLGYTF
V: TRBV9; size: -; J: TRBJ1-1; D: -; DNA: TGTGCCAGCAGCGCACAGGGAAGGTACAGTGAAGCTTTCTTT; CDR3: CASSAQGRYSEAFF
V: TRBV12-3/TRBV12-4; size: many; J: TRBJ2-1; D: -; DNA: TGTGCCAGCAGTTTAAAAGGCGGTGAGCAGTTCTTC; CDR3: CASSLKGGEQFF
V: TRBV27; size: few; J: TRBJ1-2; D: -; DNA: TGTGCCAGCAGTTCGGCTAGCTCAGGGAGCTATGGCTACACCTTC; CDR3: CASSSASSGSYGYTF
V: TRBV20-1; size: -; J: TRBJ2-3; D: -; DNA: TGCAGTGCTAGAGATCCAACGAGGACTAGCACAGATACGCAGTATTTT; CDR3: CSARDPTRTSTDTQYF
V: TRBV9; size: -; J: TRBJ2-5; D: -; DNA: TGTGCCAGCAGCGCCACAGCCACCCAGAACGATGAGCAGTACTTC; CDR3: CASSATATQNDEQYF
V: TRBV7-9; size: -; J: TRBJ2-7; D: TRBD2; DNA: TGTGCCAGCAGCCTACGACTAGCGGGGGCGGAGGAGCAGTACTTC; CDR3: CASSLRLAGAEEQYF
V: TRBV20-1; size: -; J: TRBJ2-7; D: TRBD1; DNA: TGCAGTGCTAGAGGGGGGTTGGGCCAGGGGGCCTCCTACGAGCAGTACTTC; CDR3: CSARGGLGQGASYEQYF
V: TRBV5-1; size: few; J: TRBJ2-1; D: -; DNA: TGCGCCAGCAGCTCCGCCGCCTACAATGAGCAGTTCTTC; CDR3: CASSSAAYNEQFF
V: TRBV29-1; size: -; J: TRBJ2-1; D: TRBD2; DNA: TGCAGCGTGGTTGGGACTAGCGGTCACAGTGAGCAGTTCTTC; CDR3: CSVVGTSGHSEQFF
V: TRBV29-1; size: -; J: TRBJ2-1; D: TRBD2; DNA: TGCAGCGTCGCCCCTACTAGCGGGGGGACCGCCTACAATGAGCAGTTCTTC; CDR3: CSVAPTSGGTAYNEQFF
V: TRBV2; size: few; J: TRBJ2-5; D: -; DNA: TGTGCCAGCAGGGACGGTAAAGAGACCCAGTACTTC; CDR3: CASRDGKETQYF
V: TRBV20-1; size: -; J: TRBJ1-5; D: -; DNA: TGCAGTGCTAGAGAGAGGCGGGTTCAGCCCCAGCATTTT; CDR3: CSARERRVQPQHF
V: TRBV2; size: few; J: TRBJ1-4; D: -; DNA: TGTGCCAGCACACCAGGCGGAAAACTGTTTTTT; CDR3: CASTPGGKLFF
V: TRBV2; size: few; J: TRBJ2-4; D: TRBD1; DNA: TGTGCCAGCAGCGTGGACAGGGGGGCCAAAAACATTCAGTACTTC; CDR3: CASSVDRGAKNIQYF
V: TRBV30; size: -; J: TRBJ1-5; D: -; DNA: TGTGCCTGGTCGGGGGGTAACAATCAGCCCCAGCATTTT; CDR3: CAWSGGNNQPQHF
V: TRBV4-1; size: -; J: TRBJ2-1; D: TRBD1; DNA: TGCGCCAGCAGCCTTCCCGGGACAGGGAGAGGTGAGCAGTTCTTC; CDR3: CASSLPGTGRGEQFF
V: TRBV7-2; size: -; J: TRBJ2-5; D: -; DNA: TGTGCCAGCAGCGGTAGTCGCAGGTCGGAGACCCAGTACTTC; CDR3: CASSGSRRSETQYF
V: TRBV3-1; size: -; J: TRBJ2-6; D: -; DNA: TGTGCCAGCAGCCAGTTAGTCTCTGGGGCCAACGTCCAGACTTTC; CDR3: CASSQLVSGANVQTF
V: TRBV12-3/TRBV12-4; size: -; J: TRBJ1-1; D: -; DNA: TGTGCCAGCAGTTTTACCTTGAACACTGAAGCTTTCTTT; CDR3: CASSFTLNTEAFF
V: TRBV9; size: -; J: TRBJ2-7; D: TRBD2; DNA: TGTGCCAGCAGCCCCGGGACTAGCGCCTACTACGAGCAGTACTTC; CDR3: CASSPGTSAYYEQYF
V: TRBV20-1; size: few; J: TRBJ1-2; D: -; DNA: TGCAGTGCTAGTGACTCCGCGGTTCTGCTATATGGCTACACCTTC; CDR3: CSASDSAVLLYGYTF
V: TRBV20-1; size: -; J: TRBJ1-1; D: -; DNA: TGCAGTGCTAGTCGTGGGATGAACACTGAAGCTTTCTTT; CDR3: CSASRGMNTEAFF
V: TRBV2; size: -; J: TRBJ1-1; D: -; DNA: TGTGCCAGCATTCAAGACGGAATAGAAGCTTTCTTT; CDR3: CASIQDGIEAFF
V: TRBV9; size: -; J: TRBJ2-4; D: -; DNA: TGTGCCAGCAGCGTAGGGTCTAGCGGCAACGGACAGCAGTACTTC; CDR3: CASSVGSSGNGQQYF
V: TRBV5-1; size: -; J: TRBJ2-7; D: -; DNA: TGCGCCAGCAGCTTGGCGCCAGCCTTAGATGAGCAGTACTTC; CDR3: CASSLAPALDEQYF
V: TRBV9; size: few; J: TRBJ1-2; D: -; DNA: TGTGCCAGCAGCGTAGATGGGGGGGATGGCTACACCTTC; CDR3: CASSVDGGDGYTF
V: TRBV7-9; size: -; J: TRBJ2-7; D: TRBD1; DNA: TGTGCCGGCAGCTTCTTCGGACAGGGGGCGTGGGAGCAGTACTTC; CDR3: CAGSFFGQGAWEQYF
V: TRBV3-1; size: -; J: TRBJ1-2; D: -; DNA: TGTGCCAGCAGCCAACCTGGGGGGGACCATGGCTACACCTTC; CDR3: CASSQPGGDHGYTF
V: TRBV2; size: -; J: TRBJ2-6; D: -; DNA: TGTGCCAGCAGTGGCTCGAGGGCGTCTGGGGCCAACGTCCTGACTTTC; CDR3: CASSGSRASGANVLTF
V: TRBV11-1; size: -; J: TRBJ1-1; D: TRBD1; DNA: TGTGCCACACGGGACAGGAGTTCGAACACTGAAGCTTTCTTT; CDR3: CATRDRSSNTEAFF
V: TRBV5-1; size: few; J: TRBJ2-1; D: -; DNA: TGCGCCAGCAGCTTGATAGCGGGACAGTACAATGAGCAGTTCTTC; CDR3: CASSLIAGQYNEQFF
V: TRBV7-2; size: few; J: TRBJ2-7; D: -; DNA: TGTGCCAGCAGCCGTACAGGGTTTTCGTACTACGAGCAGTACTTC; CDR3: CASSRTGFSYYEQYF
V: TRBV29-1; size: few; J: TRBJ1-2; D: -; DNA: TGCAGCACCGATAGGGGGGGAATGGATGGCTACACCTTC; CDR3: CSTDRGGMDGYTF